These T cell receptor beta chains were read from a single sample in a study of T cell changes during pregnancy in multiple sclerosis. Only in-frame clones appear in the TCRdb table, and some are missing; sequencing was by immunoSEQ multiplex PCR. The table shows around 50,000 clones, with 85% to 95% occurring only once. Sequenced material: CD4+ T cells from peripheral blood mononuclear cells, taken after pregnancy. All receptors derive from a female donor in good health, enrolled as a control in a pregnancy study. Both conserved end residues are part of each CDR3. The order of the fields is D gene, J gene, V gene, CDR3 protein. A D gene is named only where the DNA matches it firmly.

d_call: -; j_call: TRBJ1-6; v_call: TRBV28; cdr3_aa: CASSPGMSPLHF
d_call: TRBD1; j_call: TRBJ2-7; v_call: TRBV9; cdr3_aa: CASSEPGQTYEQYF
d_call: -; j_call: TRBJ1-4; v_call: TRBV30; cdr3_aa: CAWSKQGLNEKLFF
d_call: -; j_call: TRBJ1-1; v_call: TRBV18; cdr3_aa: CASSPRTAMNTEAFF
d_call: TRBD1; j_call: TRBJ1-5; v_call: TRBV5-1; cdr3_aa: CASSTGQGNQPQHF
d_call: TRBD2; j_call: TRBJ2-1; v_call: TRBV10-1; cdr3_aa: CASSVSGGANEQFF
d_call: -; j_call: TRBJ2-7; v_call: TRBV19; cdr3_aa: CASSFGGVGYEQYF
d_call: -; j_call: TRBJ2-5; v_call: TRBV29-1; cdr3_aa: CSVEATGWETQYF
d_call: -; j_call: TRBJ2-7; v_call: TRBV5-5; cdr3_aa: CASIRAYEQYF
d_call: TRBD2; j_call: TRBJ2-1; v_call: TRBV7-2; cdr3_aa: CASSLLAGGLYNEQFF
d_call: -; j_call: TRBJ2-1; v_call: TRBV5-4; cdr3_aa: CASSVVGHNEQFF
d_call: -; j_call: TRBJ2-5; v_call: TRBV7-6; cdr3_aa: CASSPQDIQETQYF
d_call: TRBD1; j_call: TRBJ2-7; v_call: TRBV18; cdr3_aa: CASSPQTGKGSYEQYF
d_call: TRBD1; j_call: TRBJ1-2; v_call: TRBV5-4; cdr3_aa: CASSLVQGDYGYTF
d_call: -; j_call: TRBJ2-7; v_call: TRBV13; cdr3_aa: CASSLRGRRTTYEQYF
d_call: -; j_call: TRBJ2-3; v_call: TRBV18; cdr3_aa: CASSPTRDTQYF
d_call: -; j_call: TRBJ1-4; v_call: TRBV28; cdr3_aa: CASSSGQSEKLFF
d_call: -; j_call: TRBJ2-1; v_call: TRBV15; cdr3_aa: CATSRDQGSEQFF
d_call: -; j_call: TRBJ2-5; v_call: TRBV18; cdr3_aa: CASSHRDTLQETQYF
d_call: -; j_call: TRBJ2-5; v_call: TRBV30; cdr3_aa: CARKGEETQYF
d_call: -; j_call: TRBJ1-2; v_call: TRBV19; cdr3_aa: CASKVPNRVYGYTF
d_call: -; j_call: TRBJ1-6; v_call: TRBV5-6; cdr3_aa: CASSLGGRNLHF
d_call: -; j_call: TRBJ1-5; v_call: TRBV30; cdr3_aa: CAWGGDNKGQPQHF
d_call: -; j_call: TRBJ1-5; v_call: TRBV5-1; cdr3_aa: CASSGGQNQPQHF
d_call: -; j_call: TRBJ2-7; v_call: TRBV5-1; cdr3_aa: CASSLEQGASEQYF
d_call: -; j_call: TRBJ2-5; v_call: TRBV19; cdr3_aa: CASSIEGRTKEETQYF
d_call: -; j_call: TRBJ1-1; v_call: TRBV30; cdr3_aa: CAWSVNKNTEAFF
d_call: TRBD1; j_call: TRBJ1-4; v_call: TRBV28; cdr3_aa: CASSAGGEKLFF
d_call: -; j_call: TRBJ1-5; v_call: TRBV29-1; cdr3_aa: CSVVGTGINQPQHF
d_call: TRBD1; j_call: TRBJ2-5; v_call: TRBV15; cdr3_aa: CATSRGQGKETQYF
d_call: TRBD1; j_call: TRBJ2-5; v_call: TRBV10-3; cdr3_aa: CAIRGTDQETQYF
d_call: -; j_call: TRBJ2-5; v_call: TRBV5-4; cdr3_aa: CASLGGETQYF
d_call: TRBD1; j_call: TRBJ2-1; v_call: TRBV11-2; cdr3_aa: CASGLTGGTYNEQFF
d_call: TRBD2; j_call: TRBJ2-1; v_call: TRBV4-2; cdr3_aa: CASSQDWGLAGAFYNEQFF
d_call: TRBD1; j_call: TRBJ1-1; v_call: TRBV27; cdr3_aa: CASSLSRDRTQAFF
d_call: -; j_call: TRBJ2-7; v_call: TRBV7-9; cdr3_aa: CASSLSRESYEQYF
d_call: -; j_call: TRBJ1-2; v_call: TRBV28; cdr3_aa: CASRIGTKDGYTF
d_call: TRBD1; j_call: TRBJ1-1; v_call: TRBV30; cdr3_aa: CAWFRGTCTEAFF
d_call: TRBD1; j_call: TRBJ2-5; v_call: TRBV6-5; cdr3_aa: CASSTTGGSETQYF
d_call: -; j_call: TRBJ2-3; v_call: TRBV27; cdr3_aa: CASSSSGTLLTDTQYF
d_call: -; j_call: TRBJ2-2; v_call: TRBV19; cdr3_aa: CASSMVSSGTGELFF
d_call: -; j_call: TRBJ2-5; v_call: TRBV6-5; cdr3_aa: CASSYSTPEGTQYF
d_call: -; j_call: TRBJ1-2; v_call: TRBV5-1; cdr3_aa: CASSLLGWTLPDYGYTF
d_call: -; j_call: TRBJ1-1; v_call: TRBV5-1; cdr3_aa: CASSRDNARGTEAFF
d_call: -; j_call: TRBJ2-1; v_call: TRBV18; cdr3_aa: CASSPLDEQFF
d_call: -; j_call: TRBJ2-1; v_call: TRBV19; cdr3_aa: CASSIGAQHNEQFF
d_call: -; j_call: TRBJ2-5; v_call: TRBV5-1; cdr3_aa: CASSLGFAGVGETQYF
d_call: -; j_call: TRBJ2-3; v_call: TRBV30; cdr3_aa: CAWSIKTGTRTDTQYF
d_call: TRBD2; j_call: TRBJ2-3; v_call: TRBV7-9; cdr3_aa: CAGREGDTQYF
d_call: TRBD1; j_call: TRBJ2-3; v_call: TRBV11-3; cdr3_aa: CASSLRQGAGTDTQYF
d_call: TRBD1; j_call: TRBJ2-5; v_call: TRBV5-5; cdr3_aa: CASSLGTGRETQYF
d_call: -; j_call: TRBJ2-1; v_call: TRBV20-1; cdr3_aa: CSARDNNEQFF
d_call: TRBD1; j_call: TRBJ2-7; v_call: TRBV6-6; cdr3_aa: CASRGQASGEQYF
d_call: -; j_call: TRBJ2-5; v_call: TRBV5-1; cdr3_aa: CASSLIDRAGKTQYF